The 5 T cell receptor beta chains below were found in one sample sequenced in a study of cytomegalovirus exposure and HLA in healthy donors. In the PCR, 60 Vbeta and 13 Jbeta primers were used. TCRdb's copy holds only in-frame clones and misses some; the assay was immunoSEQ multiplex PCR. The table includes approximately 100,000 clones, about three quarters detected once. The source material was PBMCs. These receptors all come from a male donor in good health and CMV-seropositive.

This clone has only a few counts. The V call is TRBV5-1, the J call TRBJ1-2; 7 positions match TRBD1. The V gene end was trimmed by 1 base and the J gene end by 6 bases; junction bases not matched to a gene: 9. The CDR3 runs 15 residues. Germline V gives CDR1 SGHRS, CDR2 YFSETQ. CDR3 DNA: TGCGCCAGCAGCTTGCCCTCCGGGACAGCTCATGGCTACACCTTC. It yields the protein CASSLPSGTAHGYTF.

This chain uses TRBV4-1 with TRBJ2-3; D unclear. Germline V gene data show CDR1 as MGHRA and CDR2 as YSYEKL. V lost 1 base and J 5 bases, leaving 4 bases between the germline ends. The CDR3 extends over 12 amino acids. The CDR3 nucleotides are TGCGCCAGCAGCCAAGTATTAGATACGCAGTATTTT. Amino acids: CASSQVLDTQYF.

This clone was counted between two and nine times. The rearrangement uses TRBV27 and TRBJ2-7, with unresolved D. Germline V gives CDR1 MNHEY, CDR2 SMNVEV (reference sequence). The CDR3 loop spans 15 amino acids. V was cut by 6 bases and J by 3 bases, with 18 bases left in between. CDR3 residues: CASSADITSFYEQYF. The CDR3 DNA reads TGTGCCAGCAGCGCAGACATCACGTCTTTCTACGAGCAGTACTTC.

The rearrangement uses TRBV12-5 and TRBJ2-1, with 7 bases matching TRBD1. The CDR3 sequence is 14 residues long. Germline V gene sequence: CDR1 LGHNT, CDR2 FRNRAP. V gave up 10 bases and J gave up 6 bases; unmatched junction bases: 12. The CDR3 region is CATTTGQQSNEQFF. The CDR3, as DNA: TGTGCTACAACAACGGGACAGCAGTCCAATGAGCAGTTCTTC.

This chain connects TRBV14 to TRBJ1-1, with TRBD1 matching over 7 bases. Trimming at V came to 6 bases and at J to 1 base, leaving 5 bases not matched to a gene. The V gene's germline CDR1 is SGHDN and CDR2 FVKESK. This CDR3 is 14 amino acids long. The CDR3: CASSYQGGNTEAFF. The CDR3 bases are TGTGCCAGCAGTTACCAGGGGGGGAACACTGAAGCTTTCTTT.